This TCR beta chain was captured by sequencing in a study of graft-versus-host responses after intestinal transplantation. Study context: Every transplant recipient was induced with anti-thymocyte globulin, then maintained on tacrolimus and steroids for approximately three years.

Comments on this clone: Its cognate antigen is unknown.

The method was immunoSEQ multiplex PCR; TCRdb's version includes in-frame clones alone and lacks a portion of them. The sample includes around 100,000 clones, approximately 92% of them seen just once. This receptor was taken from a human donor who was the organ donor for an intestinal transplant. The material was unstimulated CD4+ T cells sorted from spleen or lymph node cells, obtained before transplant.

Written as DNA, the CDR3 is TGTGCCAGCACGCGGGGAGCGAGCGCCGGGGAGCTGTTTTTT. Its translation is CASTRGASAGELFF. V is TRBV9 and J is TRBJ2-2; tentatively, D is TRBD2 (6 bases). CDR3 size: 14 residues. V was trimmed by 6 bases and J by 6 bases, leaving 15 bases between them. Germline CDR1 is SGDLS and CDR2 is YYNGEE.